Below are 2 T cell receptor beta chains sequenced from a single sample in a study of T cell responses to AZD1222 COVID-19 vaccine. Method: immunoSEQ multiplex PCR; TCRdb's copy keeps in-frame clones and lacks some. This sample yields 150,000 to 200,000 clones, of which about 92% are seen a single time; roughly 3.8% belongs to the top ten. This specimen was peripheral blood, taken on day 0 of AZD1222 vaccination. Source of these receptors: an adult in good health.

The chain employs TRBV19 and TRBJ1-1; TRBD1 matches 9 bases. Germline CDR1 LNHDA, CDR2 SQIVND (reference sequence). This CDR3 is built from 15 residues. Germline trimming cut 4 bases from V and 7 bases from J; bases unmatched to any gene: 10. The CDR3: CASSKGEQGAIEAFF. For the CDR3, the DNA is TGTGCCAGTAGTAAAGGAGAACAGGGGGCTATTGAAGCTTTCTTT.

CDR3 sequence: CASSLDLQGARTGELFF. The CDR3 DNA reads as TGTGCCAGCTCGCTAGACTTACAGGGGGCAAGGACCGGGGAGCTGTTTTTT. This chain links TRBV18 with TRBJ2-2, with 9 positions matching TRBD1. With V trimmed by 6 bases and J by 5 bases, 13 bases remained unmatched. This CDR3 is 17 amino acids long. Germline V gene sequence: CDR1 KGHSH, CDR2 LQKENI.